This T cell receptor (beta chain) was documented in a study of blood T cell repertoires in COVID-19. Study background: Collection of acute and convalescent COVID-19 samples took place in the United States, Italy and Spain.

Here immunoSEQ multiplex PCR was the method, and the copy in TCRdb shows in-frame clones only, minus some. Of 180,000 or so clones in the sample, about nine tenths were seen once. CDR1 and CDR2 from the germline V gene are LNHDA and SQIVND (reference sequence). This CDR3 has 16 residues. With V trimmed by 0 bases and J by 1 base, 4 bases remained unmatched. This chain uses TRBV19 with TRBJ1-2, with 8 bases identical to TRBD1. Sequences were obtained from peripheral blood. This receptor was obtained from a man aged 35-49 years with acute or convalescent COVID-19. The CDR3 nucleotides are TGTGCCAGTAGTATAGACGGGGACAGGAGTAACTATGGCTACACCTTC. Its protein product is CASSIDGDRSNYGYTF.